These 30 T cell receptor beta chains came from one sample sequenced in a study of shared clonotypes between healthy human individuals. Sequencing used immunoSEQ multiplex PCR; TCRdb keeps in-frame clones, though not all of them. The top ten clones hold approximately 1.7% of a sample with roughly 700,000 clones, approximately 79% of them seen once. Sequenced material: memory CD4+ T cells sorted from blood. The subset was: CD45RA-negative fraction. The receptor set was obtained from a woman between 25 and 40 years old in good health.

The chain uses TRBV2 and TRBJ2-2; 7 bases agree with TRBD2. This CDR3 has 14 amino acids. Unmatched junction bases numbered 4, after V lost 7 bases and J lost 2 bases. Germline V gene data show CDR1 as SNHLY and CDR2 as FYNNEI. Here the CDR3 reads CASKAGANTGELFF. CDR3 nucleotides: TGTGCCAGCAAGGCGGGAGCAAACACCGGGGAGCTGTTTTTT.

The V gene is TRBV11-1, the J gene TRBJ2-5, with 9 bases identical to TRBD1. Looked up from germline, CDR1 is SGHAT and CDR2 is FQDESV (reference sequence). This CDR3 has 16 residues. With 7 bases clipped from V and 5 bases from J, the junction kept 14 bases outside the gene matches. CDR3 sequence (DNA): TGTGCCAGCACCTCCCAGGGACAGGGAGGCGGGGAGACCCAGTACTTC. Translating it yields CASTSQGQGGGETQYF.

The V and J genes are TRBV25-1 and TRBJ2-1, with TRBD1 matching 9 bases. Germline V gene lookup returns CDR1 MGHDK and CDR2 SYGVNS. CDR3 size: 16 residues. V trimming: 3 bases; J trimming: 0 bases; junction bases outside the gene matches: 3. The CDR3 sequence: CASSDGQGSSYNEQFF. The CDR3 DNA reads as TGTGCCAGCAGTGATGGACAGGGGAGCTCCTACAATGAGCAGTTCTTC.

This clone was seen repeatedly, ten times or more. The chain's CDR3 is CASSFPGAGNYGYTF. CDR3 nucleotide sequence: TGTGCCAGCAGCTTTCCCGGGGCCGGGAACTATGGCTACACCTTC. The V gene is TRBV5-6, the J gene TRBJ1-2; D possibly corresponds to TRBD1 (5 bases). This CDR3 spans 15 amino acids. From germline, CDR1 is SGHDT and CDR2 YYEEEE. Trimming took off 2 bases at V and 2 bases at J, with 13 bases between the two ends.

This clone was seen a handful of times. The genes are TRBV6-5 and TRBJ2-1; 10 bases agree with TRBD2. The trim removed 4 bases at V and 1 base at J, leaving 4 bases unmatched. There are 16 residues in the CDR3. CDR1 MNHEY and CDR2 SVGAGI come from the germline V gene. This CDR3 reads CASSSPAGGSYNEQFF. The CDR3, as DNA: TGTGCCAGCAGTTCTCCAGCGGGAGGGTCCTACAATGAGCAGTTCTTC.

This clone was detected only once. The chain recombines TRBV6-1 with TRBJ1-5; D is undetermined. This CDR3 region has 15 residues. Trimming took 8 bases from V and 1 from J, leaving 15 bases between them. Germline assignment: CDR1 MNHNS and CDR2 SASEGT. CDR3 nucleotides: TGTGCCAGCTTTGGCTTGGGATCGAGCAATCAGCCCCAGCATTTT. Translation: CASFGLGSSNQPQHF.

The rearrangement uses TRBV30 and TRBJ1-1, with 8 nucleotides matching TRBD1. This CDR3 is built from 14 residues. Germline CDR1 is GTSNPN and CDR2 is SVGIG (reference sequence). With V trimmed by 3 bases and J by 0 bases, 3 bases remained unmatched. Here the CDR3 reads CAWSQDRVNTEAFF. The CDR3 DNA is TGTGCCTGGAGCCAGGACAGGGTGAACACTGAAGCTTTCTTT.

The rearrangement uses TRBV28 and TRBJ1-1; the D is unclear. The CDR3 is made up of 15 amino acids. The germline V gene encodes CDR1 MDHEN and CDR2 SYDVKM. The V and J ends lost 3 bases and 4 bases respectively, with 15 bases between them. The CDR3 sequence is CASSFIGRLSTEAFF. CDR3 in DNA: TGTGCCAGCAGTTTTATCGGGAGGCTGAGCACTGAAGCTTTCTTT.

The chain links TRBV2 to TRBJ2-3; 12 bases fit TRBD2. The germline V gene has CDR1 SNHLY and CDR2 FYNNEI. The CDR3 has 14 amino acids. Trimming cost V 2 bases and J 10 bases; bases outside gene matches: 4. DNA of the CDR3: TGTGCCAGCAGTGAAACTAGCGGGAGGAATTCGCAGTATTTT. Translating gives CASSETSGRNSQYF.

The chain couples TRBV11-2 to TRBJ2-5; the match to TRBD2 covers 7 bases. This CDR3 has 14 residues. Trimming cost V 5 bases and J 7 bases; bases outside gene matches: 10. Germline loops: CDR1 SGHAT, CDR2 FQNNGV. CDR3 residues: CASSRTRGTGTQYF. CDR3 in DNA: TGTGCCAGCAGCAGGACTAGGGGAACGGGGACCCAGTACTTC.

This clone has more than one count but fewer than ten. The chain carries TRBV19 and TRBJ1-4; TRBD1 matches at 9 bases. Germline CDR1 and CDR2: LNHDA and SQIVND (reference sequence). After removal of 8 bases from V and 5 bases from J, the junction contained 6 bases not matched to a gene. This CDR3 has 14 residues. The CDR3 coding sequence is TGTGCCAGTGGAAGGACAGGGGTAAATGAAAAACTGTTTTTT. Translated: CASGRTGVNEKLFF.

The DNA of the CDR3 is TGTGCCAGCAGTCTCGGACTAGCGGGACGGGAGCAGTACTTC. Amino acids: CASSLGLAGREQYF. The rearrangement links TRBV28 to TRBJ2-7; 12 bases match TRBD2. The CDR3 has 14 residues. With V trimmed by 5 bases and J by 7 bases, 6 bases remained unmatched. Germline V gives CDR1 MDHEN, CDR2 SYDVKM.

The chain recombines TRBV6-6 with TRBJ1-5; unclear D gene. V was pared by 7 bases and J by 1 base, with 8 bases between. From germline, CDR1 is MNHNY and CDR2 SVGAGI (reference sequence). The CDR3 covers 13 residues. The CDR3 is CASTKVSNQPQHF. CDR3 DNA: TGTGCCAGCACAAAGGTGAGCAATCAGCCCCAGCATTTT.

V gene TRBV29-1 combines with J gene TRBJ2-2; D is possibly TRBD2 (5 bases). CDR1 SQVTM and CDR2 ANQGSEA come from the germline V gene. This CDR3 comprises 16 residues. Trimming took off 0 bases at V and 4 bases at J, with 15 bases between the two ends. CDR3 in DNA: TGCAGCGTTGAAGATAAAGGACTCTGGGGCACCGGGGAGCTGTTTTTT. It is translated as CSVEDKGLWGTGELFF.

This clone was detected once. The rearrangement links TRBV6-5 to TRBJ2-5; TRBD1 aligns across 7 bases. The ends lost 5 bases at V and 5 bases at J; junction bases unmatched: 8. The CDR3 has 14 residues. The germline gives CDR1 MNHEY, CDR2 SVGAGI. CDR3 nucleotide sequence: TGTGCCAGCAGTGGACAATTACAGGGGGAGACCCAGTACTTC. This encodes CASSGQLQGETQYF.

The rearrangement links TRBV19 to TRBJ1-5; D might be TRBD1 (6 bases). Trimming removed 10 bases from V and 5 bases from J, with 18 bases in between. The CDR3 has 14 amino acids. In germline, CDR1 is LNHDA, CDR2 SQIVND (reference sequence). CDR3 in DNA: TGTGCCACGAGGGGGTTACAGGGCGATCAGCCCCAGCATTTT. As protein: CATRGLQGDQPQHF.

The rearrangement links TRBV28 to TRBJ2-2; D is perhaps TRBD2 (6 bases). CDR3 length: 14 residues. Germline CDR1 and CDR2: MDHEN and SYDVKM. The V end was cut by 7 bases, the J end by 1 base, with 10 bases between. The CDR3 region has the DNA TGTGCCAGCACCAGCGGGCAGAACACCGGGGAGCTGTTTTTT. This codes for CASTSGQNTGELFF.

The chain has TRBV29-1 and TRBJ2-7, with D unclear. Germline values: CDR1 SQVTM, CDR2 ANQGSEA. The CDR3 is 11 residues long. The germline V and J ends were trimmed by 6 bases and 2 bases, with 8 bases remaining between them. CDR3 protein: CSVKDTYEQYF. The CDR3, as DNA: TGCAGCGTGAAAGACACCTACGAGCAGTACTTC.

The V call is TRBV11-3, the J call TRBJ2-7; D uncertain. Trimming left V 5 bases short and J 4 bases short, with 18 bases between. CDR3 size: 15 residues. Germline loops: CDR1 SGHNT, CDR2 YENEEA. The chain's CDR3 is CASSPLWAESYEQYF. The DNA for the CDR3 is TGTGCCAGCAGCCCGCTCTGGGCGGAGAGTTACGAGCAGTACTTC.

The chain is built from TRBV11-2 and TRBJ2-3; D gene unclear. The length of the CDR3 is 15 residues. Trimming pared 0 bases from V and 6 bases from J, leaving 13 bases between. Germline-derived CDR1 and CDR2 are SGHAT and FQNNGV. The CDR3 loop reads CASSLDWNTADTQYF. CDR3 nucleotide sequence: TGTGCCAGCAGCTTAGATTGGAATACCGCCGATACGCAGTATTTT.

The chain couples TRBV16 to TRBJ1-1; 7 bases fit TRBD1. Germline assignment: CDR1 KGHSY and CDR2 FQNENV. The CDR3 has 15 residues. Trimming at V came to 2 bases and at J to 4 bases, leaving 7 bases not matched to a gene. CDR3: CASSQGRAGGTEAFF. In DNA form, the CDR3 reads TGTGCCAGCAGCCAAGGCAGGGCAGGGGGCACTGAAGCTTTCTTT.

CDR3 bases: TGTGCCAGCAGATCCGGGACGGAAAGTGAAGCTTTCTTT. This sequence encodes CASRSGTESEAFF. The chain recombines TRBV6-6 with TRBJ1-1; a weak D match, TRBD1 (5 bases). V shed 6 bases and J shed 7 bases, with 15 bases lying between them. Germline CDR1 and CDR2: MNHNY and SVGAGI (reference sequence). The CDR3 runs to 13 residues.

This chain connects TRBV11-3 to TRBJ2-5, with 10 bases identical to TRBD1. V shed 5 bases, J shed 5 bases, and the junction held 8 bases outside the gene matches. Germline V gene lookup returns CDR1 SGHNT and CDR2 YENEEA. The CDR3 loop spans 15 amino acids. CDR3 sequence reads: CASSPGQGSSETQYF. As DNA, the CDR3 is TGTGCCAGCAGCCCGGGACAGGGGTCCTCTGAGACCCAGTACTTC.

This chain uses TRBV30 with TRBJ1-2; D is possibly TRBD1 (5 bases). The CDR3 loop spans 14 amino acids. CDR1 and CDR2 from the germline V gene are GTSNPN and SVGIG (reference sequence). The V and J ends lost 2 bases and 8 bases respectively, with 18 bases between them. CDR3 protein: CAWSWVAQGKGYTF. CDR3 nucleotide sequence: TGTGCCTGGAGTTGGGTCGCGCAGGGAAAAGGCTACACCTTC.

The chain couples TRBV7-9 to TRBJ1-1; possibly TRBD1 for D (6 bases). The CDR3 is 13 amino acids. CDR1 is SEHNR, CDR2 FQNEAQ, per germline (reference sequence). Trimming pared 7 bases from V and 0 bases from J, leaving 9 bases between. In DNA, the CDR3 is TGTGCCAGCACGGGGGCCATGAACACTGAAGCTTTCTTT. Amino acids: CASTGAMNTEAFF.

J is TRBJ2-1 and V is TRBV10-1, with TRBD2 identical over 10 bases. Germline CDR1 WNHNN, CDR2 SYGVQD (reference sequence). The junction had 7 bases not matched to a gene; V was cut back by 7 bases and J by 10 bases. This CDR3 region has 13 residues. CDR3 DNA sequence: TGCGCCAGCAATCCTAGCGGGAGAAGCGAGCAGTTCTTC. It codes for CASNPSGRSEQFF.

The chain has TRBV28 and TRBJ2-1; 7 bases are shared with TRBD1. The CDR3 runs to 15 residues. V trimming: 6 bases; J trimming: 12 bases; junction bases outside the gene matches: 17. Germline V gives CDR1 MDHEN, CDR2 SYDVKM. CDR3 coding DNA: TGTGCCAGCAGAAAAAGGGGGCAGGGTATGATACGGCAGTTCTTC. It yields the protein CASRKRGQGMIRQFF.

The rearrangement links TRBV25-1 to TRBJ2-1, with unresolved D. V was shortened by 4 bases and J by 4 bases, with 11 bases between the two germline ends. CDR1 and CDR2 (germline): MGHDK, SYGVNS. CDR3 size: 14 residues. CDR3 sequence: CASSGEPPYNEQFF. CDR3 in DNA: TGTGCCAGCAGTGGGGAACCCCCGTACAATGAGCAGTTCTTC.

The genes are TRBV4-1 and TRBJ2-5; D unclear. Germline-derived CDR1 and CDR2 are MGHRA and YSYEKL. V lost 1 base, J lost 5 bases, and 14 bases lay in between. The CDR3 extends over 15 amino acids. CDR3 loop: CASSQAGTLKETQYF. The CDR3 coding sequence is TGCGCCAGCAGCCAAGCTGGCACGTTAAAGGAGACCCAGTACTTC.

The rearrangement links TRBV28 to TRBJ2-3, with D possibly TRBD2 on 5 matching bases. Trimming took off 8 bases at V and 4 bases at J, with 22 bases between the two ends. CDR1 MDHEN and CDR2 SYDVKM come from the germline V gene. The CDR3 runs to 16 residues. The CDR3 DNA reads TGTGCCAGCCGAGGGTGGGATCCGACGCTATCAGATACGCAGTATTTT. Protein product: CASRGWDPTLSDTQYF.